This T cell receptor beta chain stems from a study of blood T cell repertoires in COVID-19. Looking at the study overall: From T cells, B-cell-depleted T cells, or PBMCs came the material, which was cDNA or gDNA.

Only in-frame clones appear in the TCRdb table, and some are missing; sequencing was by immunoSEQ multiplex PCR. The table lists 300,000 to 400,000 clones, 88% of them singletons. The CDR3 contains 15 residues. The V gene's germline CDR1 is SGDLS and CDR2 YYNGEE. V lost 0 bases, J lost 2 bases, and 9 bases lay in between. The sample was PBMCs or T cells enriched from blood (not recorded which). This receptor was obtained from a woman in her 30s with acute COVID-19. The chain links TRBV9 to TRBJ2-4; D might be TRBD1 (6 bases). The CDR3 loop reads CASSVATGPKNIQYF. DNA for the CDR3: TGTGCCAGCAGCGTAGCTACAGGGCCCAAAAACATTCAGTACTTC.